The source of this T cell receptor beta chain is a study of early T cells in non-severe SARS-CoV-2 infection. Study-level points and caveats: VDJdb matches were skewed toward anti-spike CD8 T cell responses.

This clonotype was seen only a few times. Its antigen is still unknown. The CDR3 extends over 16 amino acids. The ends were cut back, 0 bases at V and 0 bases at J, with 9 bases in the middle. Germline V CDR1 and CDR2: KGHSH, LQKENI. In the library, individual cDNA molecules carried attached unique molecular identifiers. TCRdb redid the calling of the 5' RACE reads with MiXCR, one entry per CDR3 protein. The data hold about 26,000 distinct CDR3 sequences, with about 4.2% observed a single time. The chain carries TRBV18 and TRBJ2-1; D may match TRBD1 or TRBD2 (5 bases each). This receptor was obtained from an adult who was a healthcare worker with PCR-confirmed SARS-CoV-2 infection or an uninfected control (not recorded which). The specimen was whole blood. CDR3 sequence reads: CASSPPGTLSYNEQFF. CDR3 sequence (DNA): TGTGCCAGCTCACCACCTGGGACCCTCTCCTACAATGAGCAGTTCTTC.